This is a list of T cell receptor beta chains from one sample in a study of vaccination effects on CD4 cells after COVID-19. No antigen is known for these receptors. Assay: immunoSEQ multiplex PCR; the TCRdb copy retains only in-frame clones and omits some. The sample holds around 54,000 clones, 80% to 85% seen once. This sample comprised CD4+ T cells from PBMCs cultured with HCoV-229E spike peptides, obtained before COVID-19 vaccination. The source of these receptors is a human donor who received a COVID-19 vaccine. Both conserved end residues are part of each CDR3. D genes are given only for firm matches. Size is omitted from some rows. Given values are once, few, many or a class for expanded clones.

size,J,V,D,DNA,CDR3
NA,TRBJ2-5,TRBV30,NA,TGTGCCTGGAGTGTAAGGGAGACCCAGTACTTC,CAWSVRETQYF
NA,TRBJ1-2,TRBV19,TRBD1,TGTGCCAGTAGCAGGGGACAGTCCAACTATGGCTACACCTTC,CASSRGQSNYGYTF
NA,TRBJ1-4,TRBV2,NA,TGTGCCAGCAGTGGCCCAACTAATGAAAAACTGTTTTTT,CASSGPTNEKLFF
few,TRBJ1-1,TRBV7-2,NA,TGTGCCAGCAGCCCCACATTTCATTCTAACACTGAAGCTTTCTTT,CASSPTFHSNTEAFF
NA,TRBJ1-6,TRBV6-1,NA,TGTGCCAGCAGCGAAAATGTTAGCTCCTATAATTCACCCCTCCACTTT,CASSENVSSYNSPLHF
NA,TRBJ2-1,TRBV2,TRBD1,TGTGCCAGCATCCTCTCCGGGACAGCTTCCAATGAGCAGTTCTTC,CASILSGTASNEQFF
NA,TRBJ1-1,TRBV5-1,NA,TGCGCCAGCAGCTCCCCGGACAGCCCCTACAACACTGAAGCTTTCTTT,CASSSPDSPYNTEAFF
NA,TRBJ1-1,TRBV7-8,NA,TGTGCCAGCAGCCCTCCTACGAGGACTGAAGCTTTCTTT,CASSPPTRTEAFF
NA,TRBJ2-3,TRBV2,NA,TGTGCCAGCAGTGAAGCGCTTCTCAGCACAGATACGCAGTATTTT,CASSEALLSTDTQYF
NA,TRBJ2-1,TRBV5-1,NA,TGCGCCAGCAGCTTGGGACTTTTAGGGGGTAATGAGCAGTTCTTC,CASSLGLLGGNEQFF
once,TRBJ2-5,TRBV2,TRBD2,TGTGCCAGCAGGGGACTAGCGGGGAGTCAATTTCGGGAGACCCAGTACTTC,CASRGLAGSQFRETQYF
few,TRBJ2-5,TRBV5-4,TRBD2,TGTGCCAGCAGCGTGGGAGGGACTACACAAGAGACCCAGTACTTC,CASSVGGTTQETQYF
NA,TRBJ2-5,TRBV7-9,TRBD1,TGTGCCAGCAGCTGGAACAGGGGTCAAGAGACCCAGTACTTC,CASSWNRGQETQYF
NA,TRBJ2-2,TRBV4-3,NA,TGCGCCAGCAGCCAGAGGACAGACACCGGGGAGCTGTTTTTT,CASSQRTDTGELFF
once,TRBJ2-3,TRBV19,NA,TGTGCCAGTAGTATGGCGGGGTGGAGGACAGATACGCAGTATTTT,CASSMAGWRTDTQYF
once,TRBJ1-1,TRBV9,TRBD1,TGTGCCAGCAGCGCGACAGGGATTCCGGGAACTGAAGCTTTCTTT,CASSATGIPGTEAFF
NA,TRBJ2-2,TRBV7-9,NA,TGTGCCAGCAGCTCAGTTAGGGGAGGGAACACCGGGGAGCTGTTTTTT,CASSSVRGGNTGELFF
NA,TRBJ1-2,TRBV28,NA,TGTGCCAGCAGTTTATATGAGGGGATCCGCGGCTACACCTTC,CASSLYEGIRGYTF
NA,TRBJ2-3,TRBV5-1,NA,TGCGCCAGCAGCGCTCGCGGGGGCCCGATCACAGATACGCAGTATTTT,CASSARGGPITDTQYF
NA,TRBJ1-1,TRBV18,NA,TGTGCCAGCTCACCAGGCGGTGGGGGGAACACTGAAGCTTTCTTT,CASSPGGGGNTEAFF
NA,TRBJ2-3,TRBV18,TRBD2,TGTGCCAGCTCACCACCGGGGAGGGATCCAGATACGCAGTATTTT,CASSPPGRDPDTQYF
NA,TRBJ2-5,TRBV5-1,TRBD1,TGCGCCAGCAGCTCACAGCCGGGGACAGAGGCATCGACCCAGTACTTC,CASSSQPGTEASTQYF
few,TRBJ1-1,TRBV6-5,NA,TGTGCCAGCAGCCTTGACAGCAGCCCGAACACTGAAGCTTTCTTT,CASSLDSSPNTEAFF
NA,TRBJ1-1,TRBV9,NA,TGTGCCAGCAGCGCCCAAGTAGGGGGGACTGAAGCTTTCTTT,CASSAQVGGTEAFF
NA,TRBJ1-5,TRBV24-1,NA,TGTGCCACCAGTGAGGGGACACTTAGCAATCAGCCCCAGCATTTT,CATSEGTLSNQPQHF
NA,TRBJ2-5,TRBV5-1,TRBD1,TGCGCCAGCAGCCCGGGACAGACTCAAGAGACCCAGTACTTC,CASSPGQTQETQYF
NA,TRBJ1-4,TRBV5-1,NA,TGCGCCAGCAGCACCGGACAGCCAACTAATGAAAAACTGTTTTTT,CASSTGQPTNEKLFF
NA,TRBJ2-5,TRBV6-5,TRBD1,TGTGCCAGCAGTTACTCGGCCAGGGGGCAATTGGGGACCCAGTACTTC,CASSYSARGQLGTQYF
NA,TRBJ2-5,TRBV4-3,NA,TGCGCCAGCAGCCAAGAAGGACCAGGGGAAGGGGAGACCCAGTACTTC,CASSQEGPGEGETQYF
NA,TRBJ2-3,TRBV14,NA,TGTGCCAGCAGCCAAGGTATCATGAGGGGGAGCACAGATACGCAGTATTTT,CASSQGIMRGSTDTQYF
NA,TRBJ2-5,TRBV19,NA,TGTGCCAGTGATCGAACAGGGAGAGAGACCCAGTACTTC,CASDRTGRETQYF
NA,TRBJ1-1,TRBV9,TRBD1,TGTGCCAGCAACCGTCAGGGGGCGTCCACTGAAGCTTTCTTT,CASNRQGASTEAFF
NA,TRBJ1-6,TRBV18,TRBD1,TGTGCCAGCTCATCGGACAGGGCTAAGTCCGGAGCACCCCTCCACTTT,CASSSDRAKSGAPLHF
once,TRBJ1-2,TRBV7-2,NA,TGTGCCAGCAGTATCTCCGGGCCTCAAGGGCGGAGCTATGGCTACACCTTC,CASSISGPQGRSYGYTF
NA,TRBJ1-6,TRBV30,NA,TGTGCCTGGAGTGTTGGGGGAAACAGTGGATCACCCCTCCACTTT,CAWSVGGNSGSPLHF
NA,TRBJ2-2,TRBV4-3,NA,TGCGCCAGCAGCCAAGAGCCAGGGGAGAACACCGGGGAGCTGTTTTTT,CASSQEPGENTGELFF
NA,TRBJ1-3,TRBV5-4,NA,TGTGCCAGCAGCCCCACCGAGGGGGGAAACACCATATATTTT,CASSPTEGGNTIYF
NA,TRBJ2-5,TRBV29-1,TRBD1,TGCAGCGTGGGGACAGGGACTATAGAGACCCAGTACTTC,CSVGTGTIETQYF
NA,TRBJ2-1,TRBV6-6,NA,TGTGCCAGCAGTTCCCTACTAGGTCTCTCCTACAATGAGCAGTTCTTC,CASSSLLGLSYNEQFF
NA,TRBJ1-5,TRBV24-1,NA,TGTGCCACCAGTGATCCTACAGGGTCGGGTCCCCAGCATTTT,CATSDPTGSGPQHF
few,TRBJ1-4,TRBV18,NA,TGTGCCAGCTCACCGGCAAAGGGGAATGTCACCTTT,CASSPAKGNVTF
NA,TRBJ1-5,TRBV18,NA,TGTGCCAGCTCCCCGAACAGGGTAAACAATCAGCCCCAGCATTTT,CASSPNRVNNQPQHF
NA,TRBJ1-5,TRBV2,NA,TGTGCCAGCACCCAGGAGGGGGATCAGCCCCAGCATTTT,CASTQEGDQPQHF
once,TRBJ2-3,TRBV5-1,TRBD1,TGCGCCAGCAGCATCGACAGGGGGACGGATACGCAGTATTTT,CASSIDRGTDTQYF
NA,TRBJ1-2,TRBV9,TRBD1,TGTGCCAGCAGCGTAGCAGGGGGCTCCTCCGGCTACACCTTC,CASSVAGGSSGYTF
NA,TRBJ1-2,TRBV12-3/TRBV12-4,NA,TGTGCCAGCAGTCCACAGGGTTACTATGGCTACACCTTC,CASSPQGYYGYTF
NA,TRBJ2-3,TRBV3-1/TRBV3-2,TRBD1,TGTGCCAGCAGCTCTCGACAGGGAACAGATACGCAGTATTTT,CASSSRQGTDTQYF
NA,TRBJ2-1,TRBV6-4,NA,TGTGCCAGCAGTGACTGGGGGGGGGCGCGTGATGAGCAGTTCTTC,CASSDWGGARDEQFF
once,TRBJ2-1,TRBV5-1,NA,TGCGCCAGCAGCTCCATGGGCCATCCGGGGAATGAGCAGTTCTTC,CASSSMGHPGNEQFF
NA,TRBJ1-3,TRBV7-2,TRBD1,TGTGCCAGCAGCTTAGCTTTAGGGACAGGGGGCTCCTTCTCTGGAAACACCATATATTTT,CASSLALGTGGSFSGNTIYF
once,TRBJ1-1,TRBV18,NA,TGTGCCAGCTCCGCAACCCGAAAGGGGAACATGAACACTGAAGCTTTCTTT,CASSATRKGNMNTEAFF
NA,TRBJ2-5,TRBV11-2,NA,TGTGCCAGCAGCTTAGATAGATTGGAGACCCAGTACTTC,CASSLDRLETQYF
few,TRBJ2-2,TRBV5-6,NA,TGTGCCAGCAGCTTGCAGGGACAATCGAGGACCGGGGAGCTGTTTTTT,CASSLQGQSRTGELFF